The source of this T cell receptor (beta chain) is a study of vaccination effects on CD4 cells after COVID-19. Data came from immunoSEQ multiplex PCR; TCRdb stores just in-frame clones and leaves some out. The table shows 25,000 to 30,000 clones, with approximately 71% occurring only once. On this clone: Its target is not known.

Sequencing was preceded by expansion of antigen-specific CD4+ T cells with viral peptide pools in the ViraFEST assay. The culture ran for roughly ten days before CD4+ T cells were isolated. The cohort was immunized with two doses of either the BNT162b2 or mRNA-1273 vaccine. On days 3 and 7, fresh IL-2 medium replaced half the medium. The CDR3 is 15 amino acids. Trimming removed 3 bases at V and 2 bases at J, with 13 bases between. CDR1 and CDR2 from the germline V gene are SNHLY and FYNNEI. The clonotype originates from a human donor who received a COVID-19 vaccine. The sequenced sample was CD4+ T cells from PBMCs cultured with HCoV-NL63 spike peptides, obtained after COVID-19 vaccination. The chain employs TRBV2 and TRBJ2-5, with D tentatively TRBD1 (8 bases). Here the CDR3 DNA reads TGTGCCAGCAGTGATGGACAGGGAGGGCAAGAGACCCAGTACTTC. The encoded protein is CASSDGQGGQETQYF.